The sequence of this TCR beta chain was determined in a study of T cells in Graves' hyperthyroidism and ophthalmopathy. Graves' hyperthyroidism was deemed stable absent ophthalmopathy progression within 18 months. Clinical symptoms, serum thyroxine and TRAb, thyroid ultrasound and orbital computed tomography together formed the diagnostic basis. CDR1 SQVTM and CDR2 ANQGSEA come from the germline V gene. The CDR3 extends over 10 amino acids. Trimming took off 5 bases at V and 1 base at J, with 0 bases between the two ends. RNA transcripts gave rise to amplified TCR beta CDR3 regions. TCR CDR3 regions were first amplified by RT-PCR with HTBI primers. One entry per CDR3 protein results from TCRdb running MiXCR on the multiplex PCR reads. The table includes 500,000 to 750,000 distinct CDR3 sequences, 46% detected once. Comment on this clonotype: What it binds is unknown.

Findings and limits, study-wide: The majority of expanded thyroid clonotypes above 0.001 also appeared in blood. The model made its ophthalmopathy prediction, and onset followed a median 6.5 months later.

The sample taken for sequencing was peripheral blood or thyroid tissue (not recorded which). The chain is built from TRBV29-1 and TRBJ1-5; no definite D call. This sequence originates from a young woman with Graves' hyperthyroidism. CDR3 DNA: TGCAGCGTTAGCAATCAGCCCCAGCATTTT. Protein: CSVSNQPQHF.